This TCR beta chain was captured in a study of blood T cell repertoires in COVID-19. In this sample, this clone turned up once. CDR1 and CDR2 from the germline V gene are SQVTM and ANQGSEA. The CDR3 runs 12 residues. The V and J ends lost 4 bases and 6 bases, in that order; junction bases with no gene match: 6. Produced via immunoSEQ multiplex PCR; TCRdb's table is partial and in-frame only. This sample carries about 220,000 clones, 80% to 85% of them seen once, and the ten largest clones take roughly 3%. The sequenced material came from peripheral blood. The V call is TRBV29-1, the J call TRBJ2-7, with 7 nucleotides matching TRBD1. The source of this sequence is a woman aged 25 to 45 who had recovered from COVID-19. In DNA, the CDR3 is TGCAGCGTTGCCGACAGGGCATCCGAGCAGTACTTC. Its protein is CSVADRASEQYF.